The present entry profiles one T cell receptor (beta chain) with its context. What it binds is not known. This record comes from a study of cytomegalovirus exposure and HLA in healthy donors. Study-wide points: DRB1 showed the most TCR associations and HLA-C the fewest in a later analysis, as rates varied by HLA locus.

The PCR had 60 Vbeta and 13 Jbeta primers. The table came from immunoSEQ multiplex PCR; TCRdb's copy has only in-frame clones and leaves some out. The sample consists of 150,000 to 200,000 clones, about 81% of them appearing once. V gave up 0 bases and J gave up 9 bases; unmatched junction bases: 6. This CDR3 spans 15 amino acids. From germline, CDR1 is MNHEY and CDR2 SVGAGI. The sequenced material came from PBMCs. This sequence joins TRBV6-5 and TRBJ2-1, with 9 bases that match TRBD2. The receptor's source is a young woman in good health and CMV-seropositive. The CDR3 nucleotides are TGTGCCAGCAGTTACTCGAAGCTAGCGGGGAGTGAGCAGTTCTTC. It yields the protein CASSYSKLAGSEQFF.